These T cell receptor beta chains were read from a single sample in a study of radiation and T cells in renal cell carcinoma. Repertoires were generated with immunoSEQ multiplex PCR, while TCRdb's copy carries only in-frame clones and drops some. The data show approximately 14,000 clones, approximately 52% seen once. Source: tumor tissue, taken from a patient whose treatment was nephrectomy without radiotherapy. Receptor source: a man between 45 and 60 years old with renal cell carcinoma. Each CDR3 is given with its conserved first and last residue. The D gene is left open where the match is weak. Not all rows give a size; the values are once, few, many and, for expanded clones, a class.

j_call v_call clone_size d_call cdr3_aa cdr3_nt
TRBJ1-4 TRBV18 NA TRBD1 CASSPNRGATNEKLFF TGTGCCAGCTCACCCAACAGGGGTGCAACTAATGAAAAACTGTTTTTT
TRBJ2-2 TRBV19 NA NA CATSHRNTGELFF TGTGCCACCTCACACAGAAACACCGGGGAGCTGTTTTTT
TRBJ2-7 TRBV5-6 NA TRBD2 CASSLAGGREQYF TGTGCCAGCAGCTTGGCGGGGGGGCGAGAGCAGTACTTC
TRBJ1-4 TRBV5-1 NA NA CASSLVGSNEKLFF TGCGCCAGCAGCTTGGTGGGGTCTAATGAAAAACTGTTTTTT
TRBJ1-6 TRBV5-1 NA NA CASSPEQGNNSPLHF TGCGCCAGCAGCCCTGAACAGGGAAATAATTCACCCCTCCACTTT
TRBJ1-1 TRBV5-8 NA NA CASSLDGPMNTEAFF TGTGCCAGCAGCTTGGACGGGCCGATGAACACTGAAGCTTTCTTT
TRBJ2-1 TRBV9 NA NA CASSVGGTLIREQFF TGTGCCAGCAGCGTAGGTGGGACCCTAATTAGGGAGCAGTTCTTC
TRBJ1-1 TRBV7-9 NA NA CASSPAHEGTEAFF TGTGCCAGCAGCCCGGCCCACGAGGGCACTGAAGCTTTCTTT
TRBJ2-7 TRBV9 NA NA CASSVGHSYEQYF TGTGCCAGCAGCGTGGGACACAGCTACGAGCAGTACTTC
TRBJ2-1 TRBV4-1 NA NA CASSQDRQWGSYNEQFF TGCGCCAGCAGCCAAGATAGACAGTGGGGGTCCTACAATGAGCAGTTCTTC
TRBJ1-3 TRBV28 NA NA CASSRGQGNTIYF TGTGCCAGCAGTCGAGGTCAGGGAAACACCATATATTTT
TRBJ2-6 TRBV7-8 NA NA CASSLAEGANSGANVLTF TGTGCCAGCAGCTTAGCGGAGGGGGCGAATTCTGGGGCCAACGTCCTGACTTTC
TRBJ2-5 TRBV9 NA NA CASSVARSETQYF TGTGCCAGCAGCGTAGCTCGCAGTGAGACCCAGTACTTC
TRBJ2-2 TRBV29-1 NA NA CSVERGASGGGELFF TGCAGCGTTGAGAGGGGAGCGTCCGGAGGCGGGGAGCTGTTTTTT
TRBJ2-6 TRBV10-3 NA TRBD2 CAISKGGTNSGANVLTF TGTGCCATCAGCAAGGGAGGGACCAACTCTGGGGCCAACGTCCTGACTTTC
TRBJ2-3 TRBV5-5 NA NA CASSSPPTDTQYF TGTGCCAGCAGCTCCCCGCCCACAGATACGCAGTATTTT
TRBJ2-2 TRBV7-3 NA NA CASSSQGGELFF TGTGCCAGCAGCTCACAGGGCGGGGAGCTGTTTTTT
TRBJ2-2 TRBV19 NA TRBD2 CASSILAGNTGELFF TGTGCCAGTAGTATATTAGCGGGAAACACCGGGGAGCTGTTTTTT
TRBJ1-2 TRBV6-5 NA NA CASTEQGNYGYTF TGTGCCAGCACCGAACAAGGGAACTATGGCTACACCTTC
TRBJ2-1 TRBV6-1 few NA CASSPGTAQAEQFF TGTGCCAGCAGTCCCGGGACCGCCCAGGCTGAGCAGTTCTTC
TRBJ1-1 TRBV5-4 NA NA CASSSLQWGAVNTEAFF TGTGCCAGCAGCTCCCTTCAGTGGGGGGCGGTGAACACTGAAGCTTTCTTT
TRBJ1-5 TRBV2 NA NA CASSSNQPQHF TGTGCCAGCAGTTCTAATCAGCCCCAGCATTTT
TRBJ2-7 TRBV2 once NA CASVRLVGLHQYF TGTGCCAGCGTTCGCCTAGTGGGGTTACATCAGTACTTC
TRBJ1-2 TRBV15 few NA CATSRDFYGYTF TGTGCCACCAGCAGGGACTTCTATGGCTACACCTTC
TRBJ1-4 TRBV2 medium-sized TRBD1 CASSWTGGAGEKLFF TGTGCCAGCAGCTGGACAGGGGGCGCGGGTGAAAAACTGTTTTTT
TRBJ1-2 TRBV30 NA NA CAWSNWVLDGYTF TGTGCCTGGAGTAATTGGGTTTTGGATGGCTACACCTTC
TRBJ2-1 TRBV6-1 few NA CASSDTYNEQFF TGTGCCAGCAGTGACACATACAATGAGCAGTTCTTC
TRBJ1-6 TRBV5-5 few TRBD1 CASSLSGTGGSPLHF TGTGCCAGCAGCTTATCCGGGACAGGGGGTTCACCCCTCCACTTT
TRBJ2-3 TRBV11-3 NA NA CASSLGTDVSADTQYF TGTGCCAGCAGCTTAGGTACTGACGTATCCGCAGATACGCAGTATTTT
TRBJ2-3 TRBV7-9 NA NA CASSLGASTDTQYF TGTGCCAGCAGCTTAGGAGCTAGCACAGATACGCAGTATTTT
TRBJ2-1 TRBV6-5 few TRBD1 CASSYQGQGRPSGQFF TGTGCCAGCAGTTACCAGGGACAGGGGCGGCCCAGTGGGCAGTTCTTC
TRBJ2-7 TRBV29-1 NA NA CSGGTPYEQYF TGCAGCGGCGGGACACCCTACGAGCAGTACTTC
TRBJ2-5 TRBV5-1 NA NA CASSVTRQEETQYF TGCGCCAGCAGCGTGACTAGGCAGGAGGAGACCCAGTACTTC
TRBJ1-1 TRBV9 few NA CASSVKAVNTEAFF TGTGCCAGCAGCGTTAAGGCAGTGAACACTGAAGCTTTCTTT
TRBJ1-2 TRBV5-6 NA TRBD1 CASSRTGQNGYTF TGTGCCAGCAGCCGGACAGGCCAAAATGGCTACACCTTC
TRBJ1-6 TRBV14 NA NA CASSQEGSSPLHF TGTGCCAGCAGCCAAGAAGGGAGTTCACCCCTCCACTTT
TRBJ2-7 TRBV5-1 NA TRBD1 CASHQTGGNEQYF TGCGCCAGCCATCAGACAGGGGGTAACGAGCAGTACTTC
TRBJ2-2 TRBV7-9 few NA CASMRGTNTGELFF TGTGCCAGCATGAGGGGGACTAACACCGGGGAGCTGTTTTTT
TRBJ1-5 TRBV7-9 once TRBD1 CASSGTGSSNQPQHF TGTGCCAGCTCAGGGACAGGGAGCAGCAATCAGCCCCAGCATTTT
TRBJ2-3 TRBV10-3 NA TRBD1 CAISEIDREDLTDTQYF TGTGCCATCAGTGAGATCGACAGGGAAGATCTCACAGATACGCAGTATTTT
TRBJ1-5 TRBV19 NA NA CASSEMHQPQHF TGTGCCAGTAGTGAGATGCACCAGCCCCAGCATTTT
TRBJ2-3 TRBV7-3 medium-sized NA CASSLNMGGGTDTQYF TGTGCCAGCAGCTTAAATATGGGGGGCGGCACAGATACGCAGTATTTT
TRBJ2-7 TRBV29-1 NA TRBD2 CSARRGGSYEQYF TGCAGCGCCCGGCGGGGGGGCTCCTACGAGCAGTACTTC
TRBJ1-1 TRBV5-8 few NA CASSSFGRRENTEAFF TGTGCCAGCAGCTCCTTTGGGCGAAGGGAGAACACTGAAGCTTTCTTT
TRBJ1-2 TRBV14 few TRBD1 CASSQLGQGKGYTF TGTGCCAGCAGCCAACTAGGACAGGGGAAGGGCTACACCTTC
TRBJ1-3 TRBV5-5 NA NA CASSFSATGDSGNTIYF TGTGCCAGCAGCTTCAGCGCCACGGGTGACTCTGGAAACACCATATATTTT
TRBJ2-2 TRBV4-1 NA NA CASSRVEAGELFF TGCGCCAGCAGCCGGGTGGAGGCCGGGGAGCTGTTTTTT
TRBJ2-1 TRBV6-5 NA TRBD2 CASSQLAGQNNEQFF TGTGCCAGCAGTCAATTAGCGGGGCAGAACAATGAGCAGTTCTTC